Shown below are 31 T cell receptor beta chains from a single sample sequenced in a study of cytomegalovirus exposure and HLA in healthy donors. A multiplex PCR was run with 60 Vbeta primers and 13 Jbeta primers. The protocol was immunoSEQ multiplex PCR, while the TCRdb copy is restricted to in-frame clones and leaves out a portion. The sample has roughly 160,000 clones; approximately 78% are singletons. The sequencing sample was made of PBMCs. These receptors were collected from a male donor in good health and CMV-seronegative.

The V and J genes are TRBV5-6 and TRBJ2-4, with TRBD1 identical over 9 bases. This CDR3 is built from 13 residues. V dropped 5 bases and J dropped 11; count of bases not matched to a gene: 8. Germline V lookup: CDR1 SGHDT, CDR2 YYEEEE. DNA of the CDR3: TGTGCCAGCAGATTTTTGGGGGACAGGGTTCAGTACTTC. Protein product: CASRFLGDRVQYF. Full variable domain (outside the CDR3, taken from reference TRBV5-6 and TRBJ2-4): DAGVTQSPTHLIKTRGQQVTLRCSPKSGHDTVSWYQQALGQGPQFIFQYYEEEERQRGNFPDRFSGHQFPNYSSELNVNALLLGDSALYLCASRFLGDRVQYFGAGTRLSVL.

This chain uses TRBV7-6 with TRBJ2-7; 13 bases line up with TRBD2. The length of the CDR3 is 16 residues. CDR1 and CDR2 from the germline V gene are SGHVS and FNYEAQ. The V and J ends lost 5 bases and 0 bases, in that order; junction bases with no gene match: 4. CDR3 loop: CASSPRLAGGSYEQYF. The DNA of the CDR3 is TGTGCCAGCAGCCCTCGACTAGCGGGAGGCTCCTACGAGCAGTACTTC.

The V gene is TRBV5-1, the J gene TRBJ2-1; 7 bases align to TRBD1. Trimming at V came to 0 bases and at J to 12 bases, leaving 9 bases not matched to a gene. Looked up from germline, CDR1 is SGHRS and CDR2 is YFSETQ. The CDR3 is 14 amino acids. The CDR3 DNA reads as TGCGCCAGCAGCTTGGCCAGGGGGTCAGCGTCGCAGTTCTTC. Its translation: CASSLARGSASQFF.

The DNA of the CDR3 is TGTGCCAGCAGTTTAAGGGACAGGAGAGGCACAGATACGCAGTATTTT. Encoded protein: CASSLRDRRGTDTQYF. The chain employs TRBV27 and TRBJ2-3; the match to TRBD1 covers 8 bases. The trim removed 2 bases at V and 1 base at J, leaving 5 bases unmatched. The CDR3 contains 16 residues. From germline, CDR1 is MNHEY and CDR2 SMNVEV (reference sequence).

The table lists this clone with a few counts. The V and J genes are TRBV30 and TRBJ2-4; the D gene is possibly TRBD2 (6 bases). From germline, CDR1 is GTSNPN and CDR2 SVGIG (reference sequence). Trimming stripped 3 bases from V and 1 base from J, with 13 bases between. This CDR3 has 15 amino acids. CDR3 DNA sequence: TGTGCCTGGAGCCAGGAGGGAGCGGCCAAAAACATTCAGTACTTC. It codes for CAWSQEGAAKNIQYF.

The V call is TRBV4-2, the J call TRBJ2-3; D remains unclear. The germline V and J ends were trimmed by 3 bases and 4 bases, with 14 bases remaining between them. Germline CDR1 LGHNA, CDR2 YNFKEQ. The CDR3 covers 15 residues. CDR3 nucleotides: TGTGCCAGCAGCCACCGCTCTAACAGTGCAGATACGCAGTATTTT. This sequence encodes CASSHRSNSADTQYF.

The genes are TRBV7-9 and TRBJ1-1, with D possibly TRBD1 on 5 matching bases. V shed 4 bases and J shed 5 bases, with 20 bases lying between them. The CDR3 runs to 16 residues. Germline V gene lookup returns CDR1 SEHNR and CDR2 FQNEAQ (reference sequence). The CDR3 protein is CASSSPLTELRTEAFF. In nucleotides, the CDR3 is TGTGCCAGCAGCTCCCCGTTGACAGAGCTCCGGACTGAAGCTTTCTTT.

The chain couples TRBV30 to TRBJ1-4; no clear D. The CDR3 consists of 15 residues. Per germline, CDR1 GTSNPN and CDR2 SVGIG (reference sequence). Trimming pared 0 bases from V and 0 bases from J, leaving 8 bases between. For the CDR3, the DNA is TGTGCCTGGAGTGTACGGCAGGCAACTAATGAAAAACTGTTTTTT. Amino acid sequence: CAWSVRQATNEKLFF.

The V and J genes are TRBV7-9 and TRBJ1-4; D gene ambiguous. This CDR3 comprises 14 residues. V was trimmed by 3 bases and J by 0 bases, leaving 5 bases between them. CDR1 is SEHNR, CDR2 FQNEAQ, per germline (reference sequence). The CDR3 loop is CASSLRATNEKLFF. In DNA, the CDR3 is TGTGCCAGCAGCTTGAGAGCAACTAATGAAAAACTGTTTTTT.

This rearrangement joins TRBV6-5 to TRBJ2-3, with 8 bases matching TRBD1. The CDR3 has 15 residues. The V segment lost 7 bases and the J segment 7 bases; nucleotides outside the gene matches: 13. Germline loops: CDR1 MNHEY, CDR2 SVGAGI. The CDR3 nucleotides read TGTGCCAGCACCTTAATGGGACAGGCTGGATATACGCAGTATTTT. Encoded protein: CASTLMGQAGYTQYF.

This rearrangement joins TRBV7-8 to TRBJ1-3, with 7 nucleotides matching TRBD1. The V and J ends lost 3 bases and 14 bases, in that order; junction bases with no gene match: 7. CDR1 is SGHVS, CDR2 FQNEAQ, per germline. The CDR3 loop spans 12 amino acids. The CDR3 DNA reads as TGTGCCAGCAGCTTGGGCCGGGACAGCGTATATTTT. Amino acid sequence: CASSLGRDSVYF.

This clone was recorded a few times. The V gene is TRBV28, the J gene TRBJ1-2; 8 bases fit TRBD1. Trimming at V came to 6 bases and at J to 7 bases, leaving 10 bases not matched to a gene. This CDR3 contains 14 residues. Germline assignment: CDR1 MDHEN and CDR2 SYDVKM. The CDR3 sequence: CASSSTGTGGGYTF. CDR3 coding DNA: TGTGCCAGCAGCTCTACCGGGACAGGTGGTGGCTACACCTTC.

The table lists this clone with a count of one. V and J are TRBV18 and TRBJ2-3; maybe TRBD2 (6 bases). CDR3 length: 13 amino acids. V dropped 2 bases and J dropped 6 bases, with 9 bases sitting between them. Germline V gene lookup returns CDR1 KGHSH and CDR2 LQKENI. The CDR3 DNA is TGTGCCAGCTCACCAACGGGAGCGGATACGCAGTATTTT. It is translated as CASSPTGADTQYF. The full variable domain, with the rest looked up from reference TRBV18 and TRBJ2-3, is NAGVMQNPRHLVRRRGQEARLRCSPMKGHSHVYWYRQLPEEGLKFMVYLQKENIIDESGMPKERFSAEFPKEGPSILRIQQVVRGDSAAYFCASSPTGADTQYFGPGTRLTVL.

This chain joins TRBV30 and TRBJ1-1; D unclear. Per germline, CDR1 GTSNPN and CDR2 SVGIG (reference sequence). CDR3 length: 13 amino acids. Trimming pared 5 bases from V and 6 bases from J, leaving 16 bases between. CDR3 nucleotides: TGTGCCTGGTGGACGGGCCGGCGGGCTGAAGCTTTCTTT. Its protein product is CAWWTGRRAEAFF.

This chain connects TRBV4-1 to TRBJ2-1; D not certain. The germline V gene encodes CDR1 MGHRA and CDR2 YSYEKL. The germline V and J ends were trimmed by 0 bases and 9 bases, with 12 bases remaining between them. There are 14 residues in the CDR3. The CDR3 nucleotides are TGCGCCAGCAGCCAAGAGAGGATGGATCCTGAGCAGTTCTTC. Translated: CASSQERMDPEQFF.

The chain recombines TRBV28 with TRBJ2-6; 14 bases map to TRBD2. The V and J ends lost 5 bases and 0 bases, in that order; junction bases with no gene match: 15. Germline CDR1 reads MDHEN; CDR2 reads SYDVKM. This CDR3 comprises 22 residues. CDR3 nucleotide sequence: TGTGCCAGCAGTCCGGGAAAGAGGACTAGCGGGAGGTATTCCTCTGGGGCCAACGTCCTGACTTTC. It translates to CASSPGKRTSGRYSSGANVLTF.

The chain recombines TRBV14 with TRBJ2-1; 10 bases are shared with TRBD2. The CDR3 extends over 20 amino acids. The germline gives CDR1 SGHDN, CDR2 FVKESK. The V gene end was trimmed by 4 bases and the J gene end by 7 bases; junction bases not matched to a gene: 22. CDR3 DNA: TGTGCCAGCAGCCTTTTATCCGGGACAGAACTAGCGGGATACCTGAATGAGCAGTTCTTC. It codes for CASSLLSGTELAGYLNEQFF.

This clone was picked up a small number of times. V and J are TRBV5-1 and TRBJ1-1, with TRBD1 matching over 8 bases. The CDR3 contains 14 residues. V was clipped by 2 bases and J by 6 bases; unmatched bases: 6. Germline V gene data show CDR1 as SGHRS and CDR2 as YFSETQ. The CDR3 region is CASSFSAGGPEAFF. CDR3 nucleotide sequence: TGCGCCAGCAGCTTCTCGGCAGGGGGCCCTGAAGCTTTCTTT.

A single count supports this clone. The V call is TRBV6-1, the J call TRBJ2-7; D call uncertain. This CDR3 has 15 residues. V lost 0 bases, J lost 0 bases, and 9 bases lay in between. Germline values: CDR1 MNHNS, CDR2 SASEGT. In nucleotides, the CDR3 is TGTGCCAGCAGTGAAGCCCGTTTGAGCTCCTACGAGCAGTACTTC. It is translated as CASSEARLSSYEQYF.

The chain carries TRBV2 and TRBJ2-4; D is uncertain. The CDR3 covers 13 residues. V was cut by 8 bases and J by 0 bases, with 8 bases left in between. The V gene's germline CDR1 is SNHLY and CDR2 FYNNEI. Here the CDR3 reads CASRLLAKNIQYF. DNA for the CDR3: TGTGCCAGCCGACTTTTAGCCAAAAACATTCAGTACTTC.

The chain is built from TRBV4-3 and TRBJ2-4; tentative D call: TRBD2 (5 bases). Germline CDR1 and CDR2: LGHNA and YSLEER. The CDR3 is 16 amino acids. The V end lost 1 base, the J end lost 6 bases, and 16 bases lay between the germline ends. CDR3 sequence: CASSQGISGLANIQYF. The CDR3 DNA follows: TGCGCCAGCAGCCAAGGAATATCGGGATTGGCAAACATTCAGTACTTC.

This chain joins TRBV5-1 and TRBJ2-7; 8 bases are shared with TRBD1. The CDR3 loop spans 14 amino acids. Germline V CDR1 and CDR2: SGHRS, YFSETQ. V gave up 4 bases and J gave up 2 bases; unmatched junction bases: 5. CDR3 sequence (DNA): TGCGCCAGCAGCGCCGACAGGGGCGCCTACGAGCAGTACTTC. It yields the protein CASSADRGAYEQYF.

There are a few counts of this clone. The gene calls are TRBV6-1 and TRBJ2-7; 8 bases are a match to TRBD1. The CDR3 spans 16 residues. CDR1 and CDR2 from the germline V gene are MNHNS and SASEGT. The J segment lost 4 bases and the V segment lost 2 bases, leaving 10 bases of the junction unmatched. For the CDR3, the DNA is TGTGCCAGCAGTGAATTACGGCAGGGGGCTTGGTACGAGCAGTACTTC. Translation: CASSELRQGAWYEQYF.

This clone was seen ten or more times. The chain recombines TRBV9 with TRBJ2-3, with D maybe TRBD2 (6 bases). The ends were cut back, 7 bases at V and 2 bases at J, with 14 bases in the middle. Germline V CDR1 and CDR2: SGDLS, YYNGEE. The CDR3 runs 14 residues. The CDR3 region has the DNA TGTGCCAGCGGGGTGAGCGGGCTCACAGATACGCAGTATTTT. It is translated as CASGVSGLTDTQYF.

The chain couples TRBV5-4 to TRBJ1-6; a weak D match, TRBD1 (6 bases). The CDR3 is 17 amino acids. Trimming pared 4 bases from V and 0 bases from J, leaving 14 bases between. Germline lookup yields CDR1 SGHNT and CDR2 YYREEE (reference sequence). CDR3 sequence reads: CASSLPGASSYNSPLHF. CDR3 coding DNA: TGTGCCAGCAGCCTCCCAGGGGCGAGCTCCTATAATTCACCCCTCCACTTT.

This clone was picked up one time. The rearrangement uses TRBV7-9 and TRBJ2-7; D not certain. V dropped 5 bases and J dropped 1 base, with 6 bases sitting between them. The CDR3 covers 12 residues. CDR1 is SEHNR and CDR2 is FQNEAQ in the germline V gene (reference sequence). CDR3 region: CASSIESYEQYF. CDR3 DNA: TGTGCCAGCAGCATTGAGTCCTACGAGCAGTACTTC.

V is TRBV7-9 and J is TRBJ2-1; 9 nucleotides match TRBD2. Unmatched junction bases numbered 1, after V lost 1 base and J lost 6 bases. Germline CDR1 SEHNR, CDR2 FQNEAQ (reference sequence). The CDR3 loop spans 14 amino acids. DNA of the CDR3: TGTGCCAGCAGCTTAGTGCGGGAGGGCAATGAGCAGTTCTTC. Residues: CASSLVREGNEQFF.

The chain joins TRBV7-3 to TRBJ2-1, with D possibly matching TRBD2 (6 bases). Germline-derived CDR1 and CDR2 are SGHTA and FQGTGA. The CDR3 has 13 amino acids. V was shortened by 7 bases and J by 6 bases, with 13 bases between the two germline ends. This chain's CDR3 is CASTYGTANEQFF. The DNA of the CDR3 is TGTGCCAGCACTTATGGGACTGCCAATGAGCAGTTCTTC.

The J gene is TRBJ2-3, the V gene TRBV6-6; the D gene is possibly TRBD2 (5 bases). V lost 5 bases, J lost 3 bases, and 15 bases lay in between. The CDR3 loop spans 15 amino acids. The germline V gene encodes CDR1 MNHNY and CDR2 SVGAGI (reference sequence). CDR3 residues: CASSHTRGWTDTQYF. The CDR3 bases are TGTGCCAGCAGTCACACCCGGGGATGGACAGATACGCAGTATTTT.

The gene calls are TRBV30 and TRBJ1-4; D is ambiguous. The V gene lost 2 bases and the J gene lost 6 bases, with 10 bases spanning the gap. CDR3 length equals 13 residues. Germline V gene sequence: CDR1 GTSNPN, CDR2 SVGIG (reference sequence). CDR3 protein: CAWSRGVDEKLFF. The CDR3 coding sequence is TGTGCCTGGAGTCGGGGTGTCGATGAAAAACTGTTTTTT.

V gene TRBV6-5 combines with J gene TRBJ2-5, with 8 bases fitting TRBD1. The V segment lost 8 bases and the J segment 7 bases; nucleotides outside the gene matches: 15. CDR1 is MNHEY and CDR2 is SVGAGI in the germline V gene. This CDR3 has 15 residues. The DNA of the CDR3 is TGTGCCAGCTCCTACCCCACAGGGGGAGACGGGACCCAGTACTTC. Translating gives CASSYPTGGDGTQYF.